One sample yielded the 28 T cell receptor beta chains listed below, sequenced in a study of blood T cell repertoires in COVID-19. The method was immunoSEQ multiplex PCR; TCRdb's version includes in-frame clones alone and lacks a portion of them. The table lists about 170,000 clones, approximately 82% of them singletons. Sequenced sample: peripheral blood. Receptors were obtained from a woman aged 40 to 50 with COVID-19, enrolled during active disease.

The J gene is TRBJ1-4, the V gene TRBV12-3 or TRBV12-4; 9 bases agree with TRBD1. Trimming removed 6 bases from V and 7 bases from J; junction bases left unmatched: 3. The CDR3 sequence is 13 residues long. In DNA, the CDR3 is TGTGCCAGCAGACAGGGGGCGGTTGAAAAACTGTTTTTT. Protein product: CASRQGAVEKLFF.

V usage is TRBV6-4 and J usage is TRBJ1-1, with D uncertain. Germline CDR1 is MRHNA and CDR2 is SNTAGT. This CDR3 is built from 14 residues. Trimming cost V 5 bases and J 6 bases, with 16 bases left between them. The CDR3 bases are TGTGCCAGCAGTCCTTTTAGATCGGAGCCTGAAGCTTTCTTT. Its translation: CASSPFRSEPEAFF.

This chain joins TRBV19 and TRBJ2-2; TRBD2 matches at 8 bases. CDR1 LNHDA and CDR2 SQIVND come from the germline V gene (reference sequence). The CDR3 loop spans 15 amino acids. V trimming: 2 bases; J trimming: 7 bases; junction bases outside the gene matches: 6. The CDR3 DNA follows: TGTGCCAGTAGTATAATGGCGGGAGGCCGCGGGGAGCTGTTTTTT. This sequence encodes CASSIMAGGRGELFF.

The rearrangement joins TRBV5-1 to TRBJ2-4; 7 nucleotides match TRBD2. Germline-derived CDR1 and CDR2 are SGHRS and YFSETQ. The CDR3 is 17 amino acids. Unmatched junction bases numbered 15, after V lost 1 base and J lost 8 bases. CDR3 residues: CASSLNPGRNSFDIQYF. The DNA of the CDR3 is TGCGCCAGCAGCTTGAATCCCGGGAGGAATAGCTTTGACATTCAGTACTTC.

CDR3 nucleotides: TGTGCCAGCAGTTGGGGGAGGGGAACTGAAGCTTTCTTT. This sequence encodes CASSWGRGTEAFF. The chain couples TRBV12-3 or TRBV12-4 to TRBJ1-1; D is perhaps TRBD1 (5 bases). The CDR3 extends over 13 amino acids. V was pared by 4 bases and J by 5 bases, with 11 bases between.

The rearrangement uses TRBV7-3 and TRBJ2-3; 8 bases map to TRBD2. Per the germline V gene, CDR1 is SGHTA and CDR2 is FQGTGA. CDR3 size: 16 residues. V lost 5 bases to trimming and J lost 3 bases; unmatched junction nucleotides: 10. CDR3 in DNA: TGTGCCAGCAGCCCTCAGTCGGGACTAGTGACAGATACGCAGTATTTT. This sequence encodes CASSPQSGLVTDTQYF.

The chain joins TRBV5-6 to TRBJ1-5, with D perhaps TRBD1 (6 bases). The germline V and J ends were trimmed by 1 base and 7 bases, with 18 bases remaining between them. The CDR3 extends over 16 amino acids. CDR1 and CDR2 from the germline V gene are SGHDT and YYEEEE. The CDR3 nucleotides are TGTGCCAGCAGCTTGAATTTCGCAGGGGATATCCAGCCCCAGCATTTT. It yields the protein CASSLNFAGDIQPQHF.

The chain uses TRBV12-3 or TRBV12-4 and TRBJ1-1; D is possibly TRBD1 (6 bases). Deletions cut 6 bases from V and 4 bases from J, with 12 bases between. CDR3 length equals 13 residues. In DNA form, the CDR3 reads TGTGCCAGCAGACGGAGAGGGGGCACTGAAGCTTTCTTT. Amino acid sequence: CASRRRGGTEAFF.

V and J are TRBV20-1 and TRBJ1-6; D uncertain. Per germline, CDR1 DFQATT and CDR2 SNEGSKA (reference sequence). The V end lost 3 bases, the J end lost 9 bases, and 12 bases lay between the germline ends. This CDR3 has 13 amino acids. The CDR3 region has the DNA TGCAGTGCTAGTCCGGCCCCGGGTTCACCCCTCCACTTT. Its translation is CSASPAPGSPLHF.

A few counts support this clone. The V and J genes are TRBV4-1 and TRBJ1-6; TRBD1 aligns across 10 bases. Trimming cost V 0 bases and J 9 bases; bases outside gene matches: 2. From germline, CDR1 is MGHRA and CDR2 YSYEKL. This CDR3 is built from 15 residues. CDR3 sequence reads: CASSQDGDRGSPLHF. The CDR3 DNA is TGCGCCAGCAGCCAAGACGGGGACAGGGGTTCACCCCTCCACTTT.

The chain links TRBV27 to TRBJ2-1; D remains unclear. Germline CDR1 and CDR2: MNHEY and SMNVEV (reference sequence). The CDR3 runs to 15 residues. V was shortened by 2 bases and J by 0 bases, with 8 bases between the two germline ends. The CDR3 loop reads CASSLPFSSYNEQFF. As DNA, the CDR3 is TGTGCCAGCAGTTTACCCTTCAGCTCCTACAATGAGCAGTTCTTC.

The chain combines TRBV24-1 with TRBJ2-1, with D tentatively TRBD2 (6 bases). Looked up from germline, CDR1 is KGHDR and CDR2 is SFDVKD. V was clipped by 5 bases and J by 10 bases, with 14 bases between them. The CDR3 runs to 13 residues. CDR3 sequence reads: CATSVPGEGEQFF. The CDR3 DNA is TGTGCCACCAGTGTGCCGGGAGAGGGGGAGCAGTTCTTC.

This sequence joins TRBV19 and TRBJ2-2, with TRBD1 matching over 8 bases. With 7 bases clipped from V and 6 bases from J, the junction kept 4 bases outside the gene matches. The CDR3 has 13 residues. Germline V CDR1 and CDR2: LNHDA, SQIVND (reference sequence). The chain's CDR3 is CASMPGGPGELFF. CDR3 nucleotide sequence: TGTGCCAGTATGCCAGGGGGCCCCGGGGAGCTGTTTTTT.

The rearrangement uses TRBV5-4 and TRBJ2-4; TRBD2 agrees at 7 bases. CDR3 length equals 17 residues. In germline, CDR1 is SGHNT, CDR2 YYREEE (reference sequence). V lost 4 bases to trimming and J lost 1 base; unmatched junction nucleotides: 11. The CDR3 DNA reads as TGTGCCAGCAGCCAAGGCGGGGGTGAGGCGGCCAAAAACATTCAGTACTTC. It is translated as CASSQGGGEAAKNIQYF.

The rearrangement joins TRBV7-3 to TRBJ1-2; D is unresolved. Trimming removed 5 bases at V and 2 bases at J, with 12 bases between. This CDR3 has 14 amino acids. Germline CDR1 SGHTA, CDR2 FQGTGA. CDR3 loop: CASSPGEGNYGYTF. CDR3 DNA sequence: TGTGCCAGCAGCCCTGGTGAGGGAAACTATGGCTACACCTTC.

The CDR3 DNA reads as TGTGCCAGTAGTCCCCCGGGGGGCTCGAAGCCCCAGCATTTT. It encodes CASSPPGGSKPQHF. The chain couples TRBV19 to TRBJ1-5, with D perhaps matching TRBD1 (6 bases). V was shortened by 5 bases and J by 8 bases, with 16 bases between the two germline ends. Germline V gene lookup returns CDR1 LNHDA and CDR2 SQIVND (reference sequence). The CDR3 runs to 14 residues. Looking up the rest from reference TRBV19 and TRBJ1-5 gives the full variable domain: DGGITQSPKYLFRKEGQNVTLSCEQNLNHDAMYWYRQDPGQGLRLIYYSQIVNDFQKGDIAEGYSVSREKKESFPLTVTSAQKNPTAFYLCASSPPGGSKPQHFGDGTRLSIL.

This clone was recorded only once. V gene TRBV9 combines with J gene TRBJ2-2; 10 positions match TRBD2. J was trimmed by 6 bases and V by 4 bases; bases with no gene match: 15. Germline V lookup: CDR1 SGDLS, CDR2 YYNGEE. The CDR3 is made up of 18 amino acids. CDR3 DNA sequence: TGTGCCAGCAGCACTTTGAGTCCTAGCGGGAGCAACGCCGGGGAGCTGTTTTTT. Its translation: CASSTLSPSGSNAGELFF. Filled out from reference TRBV9 and TRBJ2-2, the complete variable domain reads DSGVTQTPKHLITATGQRVTLRCSPRSGDLSVYWYQQSLDQGLQFLIQYYNGEERAKGNILERFSAQQFPDLHSELNLSSLELGDSALYFCASSTLSPSGSNAGELFFGEGSRLTVL.

This clone showed up just a few times. V is TRBV9 and J is TRBJ2-1, with 9 positions matching TRBD1. Germline loops: CDR1 SGDLS, CDR2 YYNGEE. V gave up 2 bases and J gave up 2 bases; unmatched junction bases: 2. CDR3 length: 15 amino acids. CDR3 nucleotides: TGTGCCAGCAGCGTTGACAGGGGGACCTACAATGAGCAGTTCTTC. It is translated as CASSVDRGTYNEQFF.

In nucleotides, the CDR3 is TGCGCCAGCAGTGAGGCCAGGGAGGATTCACCCCTCCACTTT. Translation gives CASSEAREDSPLHF. This chain links TRBV10-1 with TRBJ1-6, with D perhaps TRBD1 (5 bases). There are 14 residues in the CDR3. The V gene lost 2 bases and the J gene lost 8 bases, with 10 bases spanning the gap. Per the germline V gene, CDR1 is WNHNN and CDR2 is SYGVQD (reference sequence).

The chain carries TRBV5-4 and TRBJ2-7; maybe TRBD2 (5 bases). With 8 bases removed from V and 7 bases from J, the gap between germline ends came to 22 bases. This CDR3 has 14 residues. CDR1 and CDR2 (germline): SGHNT, YYREEE (reference sequence). CDR3 loop: CASRIGRRPGEQYV. DNA of the CDR3: TGTGCCAGTCGCATTGGACGGAGGCCGGGGGAGCAGTACGTC.

The chain has TRBV27 and TRBJ2-3; 11 bases are a match to TRBD2. V lost 6 bases, J lost 6 bases, and 8 bases stayed unmatched. The CDR3 extends over 15 amino acids. Germline V gene lookup returns CDR1 MNHEY and CDR2 SMNVEV (reference sequence). CDR3 DNA: TGTGCCAGCAGAAATAGCGGGGGGGCTGTGGATACGCAGTATTTT. Its translation: CASRNSGGAVDTQYF.

This chain links TRBV6-1 with TRBJ1-4; D is ambiguous. V lost 0 bases to trimming and J lost 3 bases, with 11 bases between them. CDR3 length: 16 amino acids. CDR1 and CDR2 from the germline V gene are MNHNS and SASEGT. The CDR3 spells CASSEATGLANEKLFF. DNA for the CDR3: TGTGCCAGCAGTGAAGCAACGGGGTTGGCTAATGAAAAACTGTTTTTT.

V is TRBV28 and J is TRBJ2-7; D unresolved. V shed 5 bases and J shed 4 bases, with 12 bases lying between them. Germline assignment: CDR1 MDHEN and CDR2 SYDVKM. There are 13 residues in the CDR3. The CDR3 region is CASSPPSGYEQYF. CDR3 bases: TGTGCCAGCAGTCCCCCCTCCGGGTACGAGCAGTACTTC.

The J gene is TRBJ2-1, the V gene TRBV28; 9 nucleotides agree with TRBD1. CDR3 size: 13 residues. V was pared by 10 bases and J by 10 bases, with 11 bases of the junction left unmatched. The germline V gene encodes CDR1 MDHEN and CDR2 SYDVKM. In nucleotides, the CDR3 is TGTGCCACCCGGACAGGGGCCCTTGGGGAGCAGTTCTTC. Translation gives CATRTGALGEQFF.

The J gene is TRBJ1-2, the V gene TRBV11-2; no clear D. This CDR3 contains 13 residues. Germline values: CDR1 SGHAT, CDR2 FQNNGV. Trimming took off 4 bases at V and 4 bases at J, with 10 bases between the two ends. The CDR3: CASSYTFSYGYTF. CDR3 sequence (DNA): TGTGCCAGCAGCTACACCTTTTCCTATGGCTACACCTTC.

This clone was recorded once. V and J are TRBV7-9 and TRBJ2-1; weak D call: TRBD1 (6 bases). This CDR3 has 16 residues. Looked up from germline, CDR1 is SEHNR and CDR2 is FQNEAQ (reference sequence). The V and J ends lost 0 bases and 2 bases respectively, with 11 bases between them. The CDR3 reads CASSLAAGVTYNEQFF. The CDR3 DNA follows: TGTGCCAGCAGCTTAGCAGCAGGGGTTACCTACAATGAGCAGTTCTTC.

DNA of the CDR3: TGTGCCAGCTCACTACAGGGGAATGGCTACACCTTC. Protein product: CASSLQGNGYTF. V is TRBV18 and J is TRBJ1-2; 7 bases map to TRBD1. The germline gives CDR1 KGHSH, CDR2 LQKENI. The CDR3 consists of 12 residues. With 4 bases clipped from V and 6 bases from J, the junction kept 2 bases outside the gene matches.

This chain uses TRBV19 with TRBJ2-7; the match to TRBD2 covers 11 bases. With V trimmed by 5 bases and J by 7 bases, 4 bases remained unmatched. This CDR3 is 13 amino acids long. The germline gives CDR1 LNHDA, CDR2 SQIVND (reference sequence). The CDR3 is CASSDRLAGEQYF. The DNA of the CDR3 is TGTGCCAGTAGTGATAGACTAGCGGGAGAGCAGTACTTC. Based on the CDR3 plus reference TRBV19 and TRBJ2-7, the full variable domain is DGGITQSPKYLFRKEGQNVTLSCEQNLNHDAMYWYRQDPGQGLRLIYYSQIVNDFQKGDIAEGYSVSREKKESFPLTVTSAQKNPTAFYLCASSDRLAGEQYFGPGTRLTVT.